This T cell receptor (beta chain) was captured by sequencing in a study of T cells in Graves' hyperthyroidism and ophthalmopathy (dated by TCRdb to 2018 to 2020). At the level of the whole study: Peripheral blood samples were taken at initial diagnosis, before any treatment was given. To identify distinguishing TCR V-J signatures, a discovery cohort of 95 to 100 patients was used, comprising approximately 40 with Graves' ophthalmopathy and 55 to 65 with stable Graves' hyperthyroidism. Prospective prediction of ophthalmopathy was tested in an independent validation cohort of 18 hyperthyroidism patients and 17 patients who later progressed to ophthalmopathy. For training and testing, the roughly 97 patients in the discovery cohort were randomly divided in a 7:3 ratio. Thyroid tissue and blood T-cell repertoires from several Graves' hyperthyroidism patients were also compared in the study. Once sampling was done, hyperthyroidism patients were given methimazole at a starting dose of 30 mg daily, whereas ophthalmopathy patients were given high-dose intravenous methylprednisolone. TCR Vbeta CDR3 sequencing of 135 peripheral blood samples (roughly 41 ophthalmopathy, 75 hyperthyroidism and roughly 17 progressor patients) is reported in the paper. Findings and caveats that apply to the study as a whole: Ophthalmopathy was separated from stable hyperthyroidism by a 13 V-J signature model, with around 90% sensitivity and approximately 81% specificity obtained in cross-validation and 80%/75% obtained in testing. In validation, the model predicted progression to ophthalmopathy with roughly 70% sensitivity and approximately 72% specificity, a median of approximately 6.7 months before onset. Most expanded thyroid clonotypes (frequency above 0.001) were also detected in blood, a finding suggesting that blood repertoires may reflect thyroid immune responses. Sample size was not statistically predetermined, and investigators were not blinded to group allocation.

A patient counted as having stable Graves' hyperthyroidism if no progression to ophthalmopathy occurred over 18 months of follow-up. Hyperthyroidism patients were newly diagnosed, had a disease duration of under 2 months, and were aged 18 to 65 years. Patients with uncontrolled infections, other autoimmune diseases, pregnancy or lactation were excluded. Clinical symptoms, serum thyroxine and TRAb, thyroid ultrasound, and orbital computed tomography formed the basis for the diagnoses. PBMCs were separated from roughly 10 ml of fresh peripheral blood using Ficoll-Paque density gradient centrifugation. Trizol reagent was used to extract total RNA, and RNA quality was then checked on an Agilent 2100 Bioanalyzer. The TCR beta CDR3 regions were amplified from the RNA transcripts. The TCR CDR3 was subjected to a first round of RT-PCR using the HTBI primer set and the Qiagen OneStep RT-PCR kit. Libraries were constructed in a second round of multiplex PCR, after which size selection and purification were performed. Libraries were sequenced paired-end with 100 bp reads on an Illumina HiSeq2000. The original methods were these. SOAPnuke was used to process the raw data, removing reads that contained adapters or uncalled bases, had a mean Phred below 15, or lacked an exact match to the constant primer or identifier. High-quality paired reads were merged using COPE v1.2.5, and each unique nucleotide sequence was defined as a clonotype. MiTCR v1.1 was used to align clonotypes to the IMGT TRBV, TRBD and TRBJ reference segments. The analysis included only V-J combinations with a frequency above 0.0001, which together covered roughly 99% of the repertoires. The TCS score was defined as the ratio of F50 (clonal expansion) to E x V (chaos), calculated using BLOSUM62-based TCRdist between CDR3 peptides within each V-J. Welch's t-statistics and random forest reduced around 510 V-J features to 13, which were used in a naive Bayes classifier (R e1071). The raw public data were reprocessed by TCRdb itself: fastp quality trimming at Q25, MiXCR clonotype calling, in-frame beta chains only. CDR3 protein duplicates are merged, each entry listing the most common genes and DNA. For this entry, the V and J calls and clone size follow TCRdb and not the study's own pipeline. The sample contains about 420,000 distinct CDR3 sequences, approximately 15% of them found a single time. The ten biggest clones cover around 7% of the sample.

This clonotype was detected many times. Its target antigen remains unknown. No qualities accompany the bases; no much larger clone lies one base away. The origin of this receptor is a woman younger than 30 with Graves' hyperthyroidism. Sequencing input: blood.

CDR3 sequence: CASSSTGSGYQPQHF. Read as DNA, the sequence is TGTGCCAGCAGCTCGACAGGGTCTGGGTATCAGCCCCAGCATTTT. The chain links TRBV7-2 with TRBJ1-5, and 7 junctional nucleotides match TRBD1. The junction shows trimming of 4 bases on V and 5 bases on J, and the gene matches do not reach 8 bases of it. The germline V gene sets CDR1 to SGHTA and CDR2 to FQGNSA. The cysteine opens and the phenylalanine closes a CDR3 of 15 amino acids. Only the CDR3 region is kept as DNA, spanning 45 bases read in frame from base 1.